This is a list of T cell receptor beta chains from one sample in a study of T cell responses to AZD1222 COVID-19 vaccine. TCRdb keeps only in-frame clones here, not all; method: immunoSEQ multiplex PCR. The data show some 150,000 clones, 70% to 90% seen once. The sample here was peripheral blood, taken on day 0 of AZD1222 vaccination. These receptors were obtained from an adult in good health. Each CDR3 is given with its conserved first and last residue. D genes are given only for firm matches. Rows may omit the clone size; those that give it use once, few, many or a size class.

-	-	TRBV7-3	TRBJ2-3	TGTGCCAGCAGCCTAGATTCTAGAACGCAGTATTTT	CASSLDSRTQYF
-	-	TRBV4-3	TRBJ1-6	TGCGCCAGCAGCCAAGGTGGCAGGGGAGTATCACCCCTCCACTTT	CASSQGGRGVSPLHF
-	-	TRBV5-4	TRBJ1-3	TGTGCCAGCAGCCCCCAGGCGGGGGTTGAAAACACCATATATTTT	CASSPQAGVENTIYF
-	TRBD1	TRBV4-1	TRBJ2-7	TGCGCCAGCAGCCAAGAGTGGGACAGAGCCTACGAGCAGTACTTC	CASSQEWDRAYEQYF
-	-	TRBV18	TRBJ2-7	TGTGCCAGCTCACTCGCGACGAGCTCCTACGAGCAGTACTTC	CASSLATSSYEQYF
once	TRBD1	TRBV30	TRBJ1-2	TGTGCCTGGAGCCTAGGGAGGGGGCGAAATGGCTACACCTTC	CAWSLGRGRNGYTF
-	-	TRBV28	TRBJ2-7	TGTGCCAGCAGTAATTTCTACGAGCAGTACTTC	CASSNFYEQYF
-	-	TRBV11-2	TRBJ1-1	TGTGCCAGCAGCCCGGGGTTCAGAGCTGAAGCTTTCTTT	CASSPGFRAEAFF
-	-	TRBV5-5	TRBJ1-1	TGTGCCAGCAGCGCCTACCTCGGAGGGATGAACACTGAAGCTTTCTTT	CASSAYLGGMNTEAFF
-	-	TRBV27	TRBJ1-4	TGTGCCAGCAGTTTAGAGGGGTTAGGGGAAAAACTGTTTTTT	CASSLEGLGEKLFF
-	-	TRBV19	TRBJ1-5	TGTGCCAGTAGTATAAGAGGGAATAGCAATCAGCCCCAGCATTTT	CASSIRGNSNQPQHF
once	TRBD1	TRBV2	TRBJ1-1	TGTGCCAGCAAAGGCGGGACAGCTGAAGCTTTCTTT	CASKGGTAEAFF
-	TRBD1	TRBV28	TRBJ2-5	TGTGCCAGCAGTCCTTCTGGGACAGGGGGCGAAGAGACCCAGTACTTC	CASSPSGTGGEETQYF
once	-	TRBV7-9	TRBJ2-5	TGTGCCAGCAGCTTAGGAGGCAGTCTACAAGAGACCCAGTACTTC	CASSLGGSLQETQYF
-	-	TRBV5-1	TRBJ1-1	TGCGCCAGCAGCTTTGAATTCTTCGGGAACACTGAAGCTTTCTTT	CASSFEFFGNTEAFF
-	TRBD2	TRBV10-2	TRBJ2-1	TGCGCCAGCAGATCTGGGGGGGTAAATGAGCAGTTCTTC	CASRSGGVNEQFF
-	-	TRBV5-1	TRBJ2-7	TGCGCCAGCAGCGCCACGACTGGGCGGGTTGGCGAGCAGTACTTC	CASSATTGRVGEQYF
once	TRBD1	TRBV28	TRBJ2-6	TGTGCCAGCAGTCCCGCCGGGACAGGAGGCCTGGGGGCCAACGTCCTGACTTTC	CASSPAGTGGLGANVLTF
-	-	TRBV3-1/TRBV3-2	TRBJ2-7	TGTGCCAGCAGCCAAGACGCGGTTCCCGGCGAGCAGTACTTC	CASSQDAVPGEQYF
-	TRBD2	TRBV24-1	TRBJ2-7	TGTGCCACCAGTGTCCCGGGAGGCATTAGGGAGCAGTACTTC	CATSVPGGIREQYF